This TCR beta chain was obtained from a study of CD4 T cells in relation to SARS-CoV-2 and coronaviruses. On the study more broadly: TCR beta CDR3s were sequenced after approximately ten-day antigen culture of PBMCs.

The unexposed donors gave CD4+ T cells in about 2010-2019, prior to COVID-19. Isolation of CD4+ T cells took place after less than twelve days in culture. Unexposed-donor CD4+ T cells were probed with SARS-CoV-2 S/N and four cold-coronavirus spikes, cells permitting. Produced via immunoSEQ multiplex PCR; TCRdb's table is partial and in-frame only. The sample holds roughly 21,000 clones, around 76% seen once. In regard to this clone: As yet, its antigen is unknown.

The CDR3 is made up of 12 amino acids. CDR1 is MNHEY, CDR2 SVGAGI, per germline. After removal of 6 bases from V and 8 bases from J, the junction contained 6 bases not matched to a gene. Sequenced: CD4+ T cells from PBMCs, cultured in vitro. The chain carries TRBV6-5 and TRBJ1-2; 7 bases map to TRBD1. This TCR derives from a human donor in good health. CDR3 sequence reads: CASRTQGMGYTF. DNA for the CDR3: TGTGCCAGCAGAACACAGGGGATGGGCTACACCTTC.